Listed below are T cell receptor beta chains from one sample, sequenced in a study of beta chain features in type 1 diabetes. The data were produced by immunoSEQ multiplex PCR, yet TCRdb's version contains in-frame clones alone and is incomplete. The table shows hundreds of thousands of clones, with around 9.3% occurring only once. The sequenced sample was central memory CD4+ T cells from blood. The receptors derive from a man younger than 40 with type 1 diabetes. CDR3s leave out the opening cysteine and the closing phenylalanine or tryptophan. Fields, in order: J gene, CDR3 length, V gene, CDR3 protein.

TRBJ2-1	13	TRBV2	ASSSAVKRGNEQF
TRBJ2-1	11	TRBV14	ASSQDRGQEQF
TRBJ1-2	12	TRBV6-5	ASSYSREKDGYT
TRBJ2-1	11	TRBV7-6	ASSDGSYNEQF
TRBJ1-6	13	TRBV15	ATSRVGQLNSPLH
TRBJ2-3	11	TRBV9	ASSETHTDTQY
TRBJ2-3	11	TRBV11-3	ASSQNYADTQY
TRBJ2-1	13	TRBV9	ASSVSGAHNNEQF
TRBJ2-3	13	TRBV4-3	ASSQEAGRTDTQY
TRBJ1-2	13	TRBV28	ASSSSGGTRNGYT
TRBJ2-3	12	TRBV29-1	SVAGTGATDTQY
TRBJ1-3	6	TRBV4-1	ASSARP
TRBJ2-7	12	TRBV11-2	ASSPRDRGLEQY
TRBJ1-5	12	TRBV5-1	ASSLETSGQPQH
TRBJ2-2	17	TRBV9	ASSVARGGLGGVTGELF
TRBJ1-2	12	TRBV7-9	ASSLKGGVGGYT
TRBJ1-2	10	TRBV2	ASSRGDYGYT
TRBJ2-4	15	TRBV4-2	ASSQASGGQAKNIQY
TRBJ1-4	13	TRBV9	ASSETPIANEKLF
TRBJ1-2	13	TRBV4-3	ASSEGTAANYGYT
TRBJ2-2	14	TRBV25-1	ASSKPGLAGTGELF
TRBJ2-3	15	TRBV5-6	ASGGLTKTRNWDTQY
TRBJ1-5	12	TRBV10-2	ASSELQSNQPQH
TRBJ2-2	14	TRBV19	ASSLRHHANTGELF
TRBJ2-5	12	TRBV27	ASSSVGDGETQY
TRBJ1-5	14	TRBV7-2	ASSLGQGFGNQPQH
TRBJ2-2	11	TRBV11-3	ASSSLASGELF
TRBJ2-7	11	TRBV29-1	SVGHQGDYEQY
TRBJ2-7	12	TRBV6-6	ASRSGQGLYEQY
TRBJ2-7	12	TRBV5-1	ASSPGQGEGEQY
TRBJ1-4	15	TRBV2	ASSANFRGATNEKLF
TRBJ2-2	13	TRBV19	ASSLISEGTGELF
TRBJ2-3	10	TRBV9	ASSPPDGTQY
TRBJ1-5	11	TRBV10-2	ASSVAAEAPQH
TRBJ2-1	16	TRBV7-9	ASSLGLADPGWYNEQF
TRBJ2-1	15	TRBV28	ASTNPEGGRSYNEQF
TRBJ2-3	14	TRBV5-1	ASSFWATRGTDTQY
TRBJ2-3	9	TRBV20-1	SAWVADTQY
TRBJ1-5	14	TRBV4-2	ASRSGPGDSNQPQH
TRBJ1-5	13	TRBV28	ASSLARDGNQPQH
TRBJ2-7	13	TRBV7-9	ASSLVPGVGLEQY
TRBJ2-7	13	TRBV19	ASSLRGQGPYEQY
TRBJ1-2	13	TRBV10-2	ASSESTGSHYGYT
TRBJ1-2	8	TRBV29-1	SVVQGGFT
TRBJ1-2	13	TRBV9	ASSVELGTNYGYT